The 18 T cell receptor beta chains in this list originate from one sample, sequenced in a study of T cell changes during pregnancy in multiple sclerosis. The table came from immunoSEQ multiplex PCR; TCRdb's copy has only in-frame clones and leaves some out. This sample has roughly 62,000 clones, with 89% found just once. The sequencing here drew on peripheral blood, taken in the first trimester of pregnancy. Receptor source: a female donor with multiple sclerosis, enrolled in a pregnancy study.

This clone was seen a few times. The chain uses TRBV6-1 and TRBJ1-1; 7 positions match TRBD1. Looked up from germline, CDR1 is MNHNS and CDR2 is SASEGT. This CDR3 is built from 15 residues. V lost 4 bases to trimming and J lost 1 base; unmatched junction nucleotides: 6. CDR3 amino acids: CASSGPGTANTEAFF. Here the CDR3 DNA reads TGTGCCAGCAGTGGCCCCGGGACAGCGAACACTGAAGCTTTCTTT.

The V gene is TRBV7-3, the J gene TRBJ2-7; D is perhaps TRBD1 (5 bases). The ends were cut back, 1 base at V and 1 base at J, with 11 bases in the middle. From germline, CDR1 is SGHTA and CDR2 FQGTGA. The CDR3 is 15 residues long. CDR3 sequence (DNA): TGTGCCAGCAGCTTAAGCCCCACAGGTTCCTACGAGCAGTACTTC. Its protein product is CASSLSPTGSYEQYF.

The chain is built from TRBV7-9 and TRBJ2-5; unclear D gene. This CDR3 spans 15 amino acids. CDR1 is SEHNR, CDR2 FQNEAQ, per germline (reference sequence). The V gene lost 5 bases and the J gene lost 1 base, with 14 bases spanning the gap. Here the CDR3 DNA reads TGTGCCAGCAGCCCGAATGGCGGCCTCCAAGAGACCCAGTACTTC. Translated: CASSPNGGLQETQYF.

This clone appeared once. CDR3 DNA: TGTGCCAGCAGCCAAGCAAGGGGGAGTGGGAACTACGAGCAGTACTTC. Translation gives CASSQARGSGNYEQYF. The chain joins TRBV14 to TRBJ2-7; D is perhaps TRBD1 (6 bases). V was cut by 1 base and J by 3 bases, with 16 bases left in between. Germline loops: CDR1 SGHDN, CDR2 FVKESK. This CDR3 region has 16 residues.

CDR3 nucleotide sequence: TGCAGCGCCCAGCCGGGGTCGGGGGAGACCCAGTACTTC. Translating gives CSAQPGSGETQYF. The chain has TRBV29-1 and TRBJ2-5, with a weak D call TRBD2 (5 bases). Trimming removed 7 bases at V and 5 bases at J, with 17 bases between. Germline assignment: CDR1 SQVTM and CDR2 ANQGSEA. The CDR3 consists of 13 residues.

In DNA form, the CDR3 reads TGTGCCAGTAAAGGACAGCGGACCACCTACGAGCAGTACTTC. Translated, it gives CASKGQRTTYEQYF. The rearrangement joins TRBV6-1 to TRBJ2-7; D is perhaps TRBD1 (6 bases). Germline values: CDR1 MNHNS, CDR2 SASEGT. Trimming removed 9 bases at V and 2 bases at J, with 17 bases between. The CDR3 runs to 14 residues.

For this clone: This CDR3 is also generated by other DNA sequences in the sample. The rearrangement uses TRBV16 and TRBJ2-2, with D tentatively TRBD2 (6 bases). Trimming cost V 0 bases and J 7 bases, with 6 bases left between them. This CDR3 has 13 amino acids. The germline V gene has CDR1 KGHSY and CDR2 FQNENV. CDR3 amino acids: CASSQSSGGELFF. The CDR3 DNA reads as TGTGCCAGCAGCCAATCTAGCGGCGGGGAGCTGTTTTTT.

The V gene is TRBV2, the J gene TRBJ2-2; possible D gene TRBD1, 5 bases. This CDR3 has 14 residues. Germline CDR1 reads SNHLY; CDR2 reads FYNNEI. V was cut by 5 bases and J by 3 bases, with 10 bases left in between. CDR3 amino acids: CASSTWGHTGELFF. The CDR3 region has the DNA TGTGCCAGCAGTACTTGGGGCCACACCGGGGAGCTGTTTTTT.

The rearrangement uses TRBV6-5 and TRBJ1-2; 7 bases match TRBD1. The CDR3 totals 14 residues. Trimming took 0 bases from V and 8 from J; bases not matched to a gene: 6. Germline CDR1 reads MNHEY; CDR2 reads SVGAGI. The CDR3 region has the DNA TGTGCCAGCAGTTACTCGAGACAGGGATCCGGCTACACCTTC. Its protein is CASSYSRQGSGYTF.

Written as DNA, the CDR3 is TGTGCCAGCAGCCCGCGGTCGAGTGCAACTAATGAAAAACTGTTTTTT. Its protein is CASSPRSSATNEKLFF. The rearrangement links TRBV7-8 to TRBJ1-4; no clear D. Germline V gene lookup returns CDR1 SGHVS and CDR2 FQNEAQ. The CDR3 has 16 residues. The germline V and J ends were trimmed by 5 bases and 0 bases, with 13 bases remaining between them.

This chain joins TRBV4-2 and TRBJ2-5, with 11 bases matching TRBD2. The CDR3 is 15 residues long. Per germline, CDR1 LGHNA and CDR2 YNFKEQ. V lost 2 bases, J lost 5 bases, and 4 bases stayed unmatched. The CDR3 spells CASSQSSGGEETQYF. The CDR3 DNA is TGTGCCAGCAGCCAAAGTAGCGGGGGGGAGGAGACCCAGTACTTC.

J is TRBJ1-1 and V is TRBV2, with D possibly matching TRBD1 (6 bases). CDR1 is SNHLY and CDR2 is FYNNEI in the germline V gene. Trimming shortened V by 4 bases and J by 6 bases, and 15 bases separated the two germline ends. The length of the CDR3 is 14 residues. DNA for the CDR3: TGTGCCAGCAGTGGGCTCAGGGGCAATCCTGAAGCTTTCTTT. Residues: CASSGLRGNPEAFF.

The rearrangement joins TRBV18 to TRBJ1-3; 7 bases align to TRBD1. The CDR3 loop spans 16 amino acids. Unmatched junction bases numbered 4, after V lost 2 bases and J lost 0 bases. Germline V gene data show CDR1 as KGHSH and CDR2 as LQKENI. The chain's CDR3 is CASSPGDSRSGNTIYF. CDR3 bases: TGTGCCAGCTCACCAGGGGACAGCCGCTCTGGAAACACCATATATTTT.

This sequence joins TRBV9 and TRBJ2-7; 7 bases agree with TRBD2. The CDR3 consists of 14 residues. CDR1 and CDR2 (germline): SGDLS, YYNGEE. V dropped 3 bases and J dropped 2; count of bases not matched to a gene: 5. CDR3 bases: TGTGCCAGCAGCGAAGGACTAGTTCCCTACGAGCAGTACTTC. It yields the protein CASSEGLVPYEQYF.

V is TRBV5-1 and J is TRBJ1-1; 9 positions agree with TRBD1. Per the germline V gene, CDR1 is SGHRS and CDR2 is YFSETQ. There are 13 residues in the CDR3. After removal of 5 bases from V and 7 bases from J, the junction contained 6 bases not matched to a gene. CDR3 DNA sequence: TGCGCCAGCAGGGCCACAGGGGGCGATGAAGCTTTCTTT. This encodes CASRATGGDEAFF.

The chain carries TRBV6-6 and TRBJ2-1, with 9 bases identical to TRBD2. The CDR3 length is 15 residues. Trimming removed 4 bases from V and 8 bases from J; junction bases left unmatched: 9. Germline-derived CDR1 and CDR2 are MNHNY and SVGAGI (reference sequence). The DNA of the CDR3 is TGTGCCAGCAGTTCCACCGGGACTAGCTTCTATGAGCAGTTCTTC. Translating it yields CASSSTGTSFYEQFF.

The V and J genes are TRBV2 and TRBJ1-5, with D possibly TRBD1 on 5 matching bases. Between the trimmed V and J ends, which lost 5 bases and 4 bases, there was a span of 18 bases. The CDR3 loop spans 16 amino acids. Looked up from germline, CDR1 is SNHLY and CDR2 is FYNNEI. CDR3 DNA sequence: TGTGCCAGCAGTAGTATGGGGAGGGGAGGAAATCAGCCCCAGCATTTT. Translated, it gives CASSSMGRGGNQPQHF.

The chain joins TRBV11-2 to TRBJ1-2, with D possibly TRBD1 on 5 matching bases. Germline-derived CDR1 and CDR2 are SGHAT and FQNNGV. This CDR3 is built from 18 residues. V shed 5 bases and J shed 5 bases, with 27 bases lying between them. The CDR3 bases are TGTGCCAGCAGCCCAGGACGGGAGGGCAGGGATCAAAAGTATGGCTACACCTTC. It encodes CASSPGREGRDQKYGYTF.